This TCR beta chain was recovered during a study of human T cells and chemical hapten exposure. Study conclusions and caveats: Donors' alopecia may make their immune response differ from healthy people's. TCRs exceeding 1 in 1000 frequency stayed unchanged with DPC sensitization.

Individual cDNA molecules in this library carried unique molecular identifiers. TCRdb independently ran MiXCR on the RACE reads; one entry per CDR3 protein. The sample has roughly 200,000 distinct CDR3 sequences, under 30% seen once. Deletions cut 0 bases from V and 14 bases from J, with 21 bases between. Germline values: CDR1 SGHNT, CDR2 YYREEE (reference sequence). This CDR3 spans 15 amino acids. Time point given: patch test 3, about 24 weeks after DPC sensitization. Treatment noted: therapeutic diphenylcyclopropenone sensitization with weekly scalp DPC. Blood was drawn before each patch test was applied. A word on this clonotype: Its antigen is still unknown.

The sample was whole blood, taken in connection with sensitization to the hapten diphenylcyclopropenone (DPC). The receptor's source is a woman in her thirties or forties with alopecia areata. Some clones in this sample may be carry-over from other donors' samples. The rearrangement links TRBV5-4 to TRBJ2-1; tentative D call: TRBD2 (5 bases). CDR3 residues: CASSLDWETRPYKFF. Written as DNA, the CDR3 is TGTGCCAGCAGCTTGGATTGGGAAACTAGACCTTATAAGTTCTTC. The full variable domain, its missing parts supplied by reference TRBV5-4 and TRBJ2-1, is ETGVTQSPTHLIKTRGQQVTLRCSSQSGHNTVSWYQQALGQGPQFIFQYYREEENGRGNFPPRFSGLQFPNYSSELNVNALELDDSALYLCASSLDWETRPYKFFGPGTRLTVL.